A selection of T cell receptor beta chains follows, all from one sample in a study of T cell responses to AZD1222 COVID-19 vaccine. Sequenced by immunoSEQ multiplex PCR; TCRdb stores in-frame clones only, minus some. The table records roughly 150,000 clones, 75% to 90% of them present only once. Specimen: peripheral blood, collected on day 0 of AZD1222 vaccination. These receptors came from an adult in good health. CDR3s leave out the opening cysteine and the closing phenylalanine or tryptophan.

>TRBV11-2
ASSPGTGNNNSPLH
>TRBV7-2
ASRTGQGRYEQY
>TRBV12-3/TRBV12-4
ASSQGTAPAF
>TRBV28
ASGGNQPQH
>TRBV9
ASSVVITESSDTQY
>TRBV4-1
ASSLAGGRVGQPQH
>TRBV6-5
VSGTSGGSETQY
>TRBV6-2/TRBV6-3
ASSLETGTGIFNEQF
>TRBV19
ASSIGTDNTEAF
>TRBV29-1
SVERTGSGNTIY
>TRBV3-1/TRBV3-2
ASSDRTTNEKLF
>TRBV30
AWSAGTSGGPSTDTQY
>TRBV9
ASSVGHFYNEQF
>TRBV27
ASSSRTESSYEQY
>TRBV24-1
ATSDLGHRAGGTQY
>TRBV29-1
SATGQSSYGYT
>TRBV7-9
ASSQSYTEAF
>TRBV6-2/TRBV6-3
ASSYSQVPTGELF
>TRBV5-1
ASSLGTGGTEAF
>TRBV7-2
ASSLAGLHNEQF
>TRBV7-9
ASSLVSKNIQY
>TRBV3-1/TRBV3-2
ASSQDLELIGAQY
>TRBV20-1
SASQRGSNQPQH
>TRBV6-5
ASSTDRETTQY
>TRBV7-9
ASSYETGGGSALH
>TRBV24-1
AAREQGGTGELF
>TRBV28
ASRPLSSPLH
>TRBV2
ASGPTRRYNEQF
>TRBV24-1
ATSDLTGGGYT
>TRBV13
ASSPFGSGGFEQF
>TRBV28
ASWGLLTSRGYT
>TRBV27
ASLNSGGMNTEAF
>TRBV12-3/TRBV12-4
ASSGNTIY
>TRBV30
AWSPGAIYNEQF
>TRBV19
ASSMVGSSYNSPLH
>TRBV19
ALGDRGATYGYT
>TRBV27
ASSLRLAGGVTYEQY
>TRBV11-1
ASSLGQGAGELF
>TRBV28
ASMSATNEKLF
>TRBV9
ASSVAQGSTGELF
>TRBV7-9
ASSERQGAREKLF
>TRBV6-5
ASARRGGKRETQY
>TRBV14
ASSQGDTQY
>TRBV27
ASSSTGNEKLF
>TRBV2
ASSVVNLYT
>TRBV23-1
ASSLPPDRPDRKHSPLH
>TRBV6-5
ASSYSNPNTGELF
>TRBV7-9
ASSFLDRGYGYT
>TRBV7-8
ASSMGQAYEQY
>TRBV27
ASNIVGGANVLT
>TRBV5-1
ASSLGDTEAF
>TRBV4-3
ASSQSDTLGQPQH